A single sample gave rise to the 19 T cell receptor beta chains below, sequenced in a study of blood T cell repertoires in COVID-19. Profiling relied on immunoSEQ multiplex PCR, and the TCRdb table lists in-frame clones only, not all of them. The table has 45,000 to 75,000 clones, around nine tenths seen once; the top ten hold more than 4.5%. Sequencing input: peripheral blood. The source of these receptors is a man aged 55 to 70 with acute or convalescent COVID-19.

The gene calls are TRBV5-1 and TRBJ2-5; D is possibly TRBD1 (6 bases). CDR3 length: 14 residues. Per germline, CDR1 SGHRS and CDR2 YFSETQ. V was clipped by 2 bases and J by 5 bases, with 13 bases between them. The CDR3 is CASSFDQGWETQYF. DNA of the CDR3: TGCGCCAGCAGCTTCGACCAGGGGTGGGAGACCCAGTACTTC. Supplemented by reference TRBV5-1 and TRBJ2-5, the full variable domain reads KAGVTQTPRYLIKTRGQQVTLSCSPISGHRSVSWYQQTPGQGLQFLFEYFSETQRNKGNFPGRFSGRQFSNSRSEMNVSTLELGDSALYLCASSFDQGWETQYFGPGTRLLVL.

The chain joins TRBV9 to TRBJ2-1, with 9 bases matching TRBD2. V was clipped by 0 bases and J by 10 bases; unmatched bases: 14. CDR1 SGDLS and CDR2 YYNGEE come from the germline V gene. This CDR3 comprises 17 residues. The CDR3 DNA reads TGTGCCAGCAGCGTAGTTGGAGCGGGAGGCGGGCGGGGAGAGCAGTTCTTC. Encoded protein: CASSVVGAGGGRGEQFF.

This chain connects TRBV30 to TRBJ2-3; D is perhaps TRBD2 (6 bases). CDR1 GTSNPN and CDR2 SVGIG come from the germline V gene (reference sequence). V was pared by 0 bases and J by 15 bases, with 25 bases between. This CDR3 spans 15 amino acids. CDR3 residues: CAWSVGGSPGSLQYF. For the CDR3, the DNA is TGTGCCTGGAGTGTCGGGGGTTCGCCGGGGAGCCTACAATATTTT. The whole variable domain, remainder taken from reference TRBV30 and TRBJ2-3, is SQTIHQWPATLVQPVGSPLSLECTVEGTSNPNLYWYRQAAGRGLQLLFYSVGIGQISSEVPQNLSASRPQDRQFILSSKKLLLSDSGFYLCAWSVGGSPGSLQYFGPGTRLTVL.

This clone was recorded once. The chain is built from TRBV19 and TRBJ2-4; 7 bases match TRBD1. This CDR3 has 15 amino acids. CDR1 and CDR2 (germline): LNHDA, SQIVND (reference sequence). Trimming at V came to 6 bases and at J to 0 bases, leaving 5 bases not matched to a gene. Here the CDR3 reads CASSGTELAKNIQYF. CDR3 in DNA: TGTGCCAGTAGCGGGACAGAACTAGCCAAAAACATTCAGTACTTC.

This chain connects TRBV7-8 to TRBJ2-6, with 16 bases that match TRBD2. V was clipped by 5 bases and J by 4 bases; unmatched bases: 20. Germline V gene lookup returns CDR1 SGHVS and CDR2 FQNEAQ. The CDR3 extends over 23 amino acids. CDR3 loop: CASSQSAGQGLAGGLSGANVLTF. The CDR3 nucleotides read TGTGCCAGCAGCCAATCCGCCGGACAGGGACTAGCGGGAGGGTTGTCCGGGGCCAACGTCCTGACTTTC.

CDR3 sequence: CASRWDRSYGYTF. The CDR3 DNA reads as TGCGCCAGCAGATGGGACAGGTCCTATGGCTACACCTTC. The V and J genes are TRBV10-2 and TRBJ1-2; TRBD1 matches 8 bases. The CDR3 spans 13 residues. CDR1 and CDR2 (germline): WSHSY, SAAADI. After removal of 6 bases from V and 4 bases from J, the junction contained 4 bases not matched to a gene.

The chain combines TRBV12-5 with TRBJ1-5; D is perhaps TRBD1 (5 bases). CDR3 length: 14 residues. The V gene lost 1 base and the J gene lost 9 bases, with 13 bases spanning the gap. Germline V gene lookup returns CDR1 LGHNT and CDR2 FRNRAP. The CDR3 sequence is CASGLAALTGPQHF. DNA of the CDR3: TGTGCTAGTGGTTTGGCTGCCCTTACAGGGCCCCAGCATTTT.

This clone came up a few times. The gene calls are TRBV9 and TRBJ2-1, with TRBD2 as a possible D gene (6 bases). This CDR3 spans 14 amino acids. Germline CDR1 SGDLS, CDR2 YYNGEE. The V gene lost 0 bases and the J gene lost 10 bases, with 14 bases spanning the gap. The CDR3 is CASSVGGGVSEQFF. The CDR3 DNA sequence: TGTGCCAGCAGCGTAGGTGGAGGGGTTTCGGAGCAGTTCTTC.

The V call is TRBV18, the J call TRBJ2-1, with D perhaps TRBD2 (5 bases). In germline, CDR1 is KGHSH, CDR2 LQKENI. The CDR3 has 15 residues. V gave up 6 bases and J gave up 4 bases, with 16 bases separating them. The CDR3 protein is CASSPFEGPYNEQFF. DNA for the CDR3: TGTGCCAGCTCGCCTTTTGAGGGTCCATACAATGAGCAGTTCTTC.

There are a few counts of this clone. CDR3 bases: TGTGCCAGCAACAAAGGAGCGGGATTGGGGACCGGGGAGCTGTTTTTT. Translating it yields CASNKGAGLGTGELFF. The chain has TRBV27 and TRBJ2-2, with 7 positions matching TRBD2. Looked up from germline, CDR1 is MNHEY and CDR2 is SMNVEV (reference sequence). The length of the CDR3 is 16 residues. The ends lost 7 bases at V and 5 bases at J; junction bases unmatched: 13.

Turning to this clone: At one boundary the junction diverges from the germline segment, which might be a read error. J is TRBJ1-3 and V is TRBV7-7; no reliable D call. The V gene's germline CDR1 is SSHAT and CDR2 FNYEAQ (reference sequence). This CDR3 spans 13 amino acids. This chain's CDR3 is CASSPLTGNTIYF. CDR3 in DNA: TGTGCTAGCAGTCCCCTAACTGGAAACACCATATATTTT.

CDR3 sequence: CATREGGNQPQHF. The CDR3 DNA reads TGTGCCACCAGGGAGGGCGGCAATCAGCCCCAGCATTTT. The chain has TRBV15 and TRBJ1-5; D is unclear. The CDR3 has 13 residues. Germline CDR1 LNHNV, CDR2 YYDKDF (reference sequence). V lost 6 bases, J lost 2 bases, and 8 bases lay in between.

The rearrangement links TRBV27 to TRBJ1-2; D is undetermined. Germline CDR1 MNHEY, CDR2 SMNVEV (reference sequence). V was trimmed by 2 bases and J by 3 bases, leaving 13 bases between them. The CDR3 extends over 15 amino acids. The CDR3 DNA follows: TGTGCCAGCAGTTTAGCCGCGCAGGACTACTATGGCTACACCTTC. Translation: CASSLAAQDYYGYTF.

The CDR3 loop reads CATSLAGGNEQFF. The DNA for the CDR3 is TGCGCCACCTCACTAGCGGGAGGGAATGAGCAGTTCTTC. The chain couples TRBV10-1 to TRBJ2-1, with 13 positions matching TRBD2. This CDR3 is 13 amino acids long. J gave up 7 bases and V 10 bases, and 4 bases lay outside the gene matches. Per the germline V gene, CDR1 is WNHNN and CDR2 is SYGVQD (reference sequence).

This sequence joins TRBV6-5 and TRBJ1-1, with D possibly TRBD1 on 5 matching bases. Germline loops: CDR1 MNHEY, CDR2 SVGAGI. The CDR3 has 12 residues. The V gene lost 10 bases and the J gene lost 10 bases, with 19 bases spanning the gap. Here the CDR3 reads CATMRVGGRAFF. CDR3 nucleotide sequence: TGTGCCACCATGAGAGTGGGGGGGAGAGCTTTCTTT.

This clone has just one count. DNA of the CDR3: TGTGCCAGCAGCTTAATGCCAGCGGGAAACAATGAGCAGTTCTTC. This sequence encodes CASSLMPAGNNEQFF. This chain joins TRBV7-3 and TRBJ2-1; 7 bases are a match to TRBD2. Germline assignment: CDR1 SGHTA and CDR2 FQGTGA. V shed 1 base and J 5 bases; nucleotides not matched to a gene: 5. The CDR3 length is 15 residues.

This chain links TRBV28 with TRBJ2-1, with 7 nucleotides matching TRBD1. Looked up from germline, CDR1 is MDHEN and CDR2 is SYDVKM. This CDR3 has 15 residues. J gave up 8 bases and V 6 bases, and 13 bases lay outside the gene matches. CDR3 amino acids: CASRNLHQGVYEQFF. DNA of the CDR3: TGTGCCAGCAGAAACCTACACCAGGGGGTGTATGAGCAGTTCTTC.

This sequence joins TRBV5-1 and TRBJ2-7, with 14 nucleotides matching TRBD2. V shed 3 bases and J 3 bases; nucleotides not matched to a gene: 17. The CDR3 loop spans 20 amino acids. Germline CDR1 and CDR2: SGHRS and YFSETQ. For the CDR3, the DNA is TGCGCCAGCAGCTATGGACTAGCGGGAGGCTCCCCCCCGCCGTACTACGAGCAGTACTTC. Residues: CASSYGLAGGSPPPYYEQYF.

The genes are TRBV7-3 and TRBJ2-5, with a possible D match to TRBD1 (5 bases). Germline V gives CDR1 SGHTA, CDR2 FQGTGA. The CDR3 sequence is 12 residues long. Trimming cost V 5 bases and J 5 bases, with 9 bases left between them. The CDR3 here is CASSHPGETQYF. DNA of the CDR3: TGTGCCAGCAGCCATCCAGGGGAGACCCAGTACTTC.